These T cell receptor beta chains were read from a single sample in a study of cytomegalovirus exposure and HLA in healthy donors. Generated by immunoSEQ multiplex PCR, the TCRdb table keeps only in-frame clones and is missing some. This sample yields 150,000 to 200,000 clones, of which approximately 80% are seen a single time; 3% to 3.5% belongs to the top ten. The sequenced sample was PBMCs. The receptors were sampled from a male donor in good health and CMV-seronegative. Each CDR3 is given with its conserved first and last residue. The D gene is left open where the match is weak. Clone sizes are given selectively: once, few, many, or a class where the clone is expanded.

J gene	D gene	clone size	V gene	CDR3 DNA	CDR3 protein
TRBJ2-1	.	.	TRBV7-9	TGTGCCAGCAGCTTCTCGAGTAGCGGACTCTACTACAATGAGCAGTTCTTC	CASSFSSSGLYYNEQFF
TRBJ2-7	TRBD2	.	TRBV9	TGTGCCAGCAGCCGGACTAGCTACGAGCAGTACTTC	CASSRTSYEQYF
TRBJ1-3	TRBD1	.	TRBV27	TGTGCCAGCAGTTTAAGACAGGGGGCGGGAAACACCATATATTTT	CASSLRQGAGNTIYF
TRBJ2-1	TRBD2	.	TRBV4-2	TGTGCCAGCAGCCAAGCAACTAGCGGGGGGGTGTCCTACAATGAGCAGTTCTTC	CASSQATSGGVSYNEQFF
TRBJ2-3	TRBD2	.	TRBV7-2	TGTGCCAGCAGCTTAACTAGCGGGGGCACAGATACGCAGTATTTT	CASSLTSGGTDTQYF
TRBJ2-6	.	few	TRBV19	TGTGCCAGTAGTATTGAGGGCTCTGGGGCCAACGTCCTGACTTTC	CASSIEGSGANVLTF
TRBJ2-7	.	.	TRBV5-1	TGCGCCAGCAGCTTTCTCCCCTACGAGCAGTACTTC	CASSFLPYEQYF
TRBJ1-5	TRBD1	few	TRBV2	TGTGCCAGCAGGAAGGAGACAGGGATCGTAGATCAGCCCCAGCATTTT	CASRKETGIVDQPQHF
TRBJ1-5	TRBD1	once	TRBV5-1	TGCGCCAGCAGCCGAGGGACAGGCGGCAATCAGCCCCAGCATTTT	CASSRGTGGNQPQHF
TRBJ1-4	.	.	TRBV28	TGTGCCAGCTGCAGGGGCTCAACTAATGAAAAACTGTTTTTT	CASCRGSTNEKLFF
TRBJ2-7	TRBD1	.	TRBV27	TGTGCCAGCAGTTCTACAGGGGTCCACGAGCAGTACTTC	CASSSTGVHEQYF
TRBJ2-3	.	.	TRBV5-1	TGCGCCAGCAGCCTGGACACCGCCTCGGGAGATACGCAGTATTTT	CASSLDTASGDTQYF
TRBJ1-1	.	.	TRBV11-2	TGTGCCAGCAGCTTTCATTACACTGAAGCTTTCTTT	CASSFHYTEAFF
TRBJ2-3	.	.	TRBV5-1	TGCGCCAGCAGCTTTTCAGGGGCTGGAGATACGCAGTATTTT	CASSFSGAGDTQYF
TRBJ2-3	.	.	TRBV5-1	TGCGCCAGCAGCTTGAGCGGAAGTTGGAGCACAGATACGCAGTATTTT	CASSLSGSWSTDTQYF
TRBJ2-5	TRBD1	.	TRBV2	TGTGCCAGCAGGGGGGACAGTGACGGCGGGACCCAGTACTTC	CASRGDSDGGTQYF
TRBJ2-4	TRBD1	few	TRBV5-5	TGTGCCAGCAGCTTGGCCCTTACAGGGGTTTACGACATTCAGTACTTC	CASSLALTGVYDIQYF
TRBJ2-1	TRBD2	.	TRBV5-1	TGCGCCAGCAGTTGGGGGGGGATTTACAATGAGCAGTTCTTC	CASSWGGIYNEQFF
TRBJ2-7	.	once	TRBV6-6	TGTGCCAGCAGTACCCGACAGAGCTCCTACGAGCAGTACTTC	CASSTRQSSYEQYF
TRBJ2-2	.	.	TRBV5-1	TGCGCCAGCAGCTTGGCCGGAGGGACCGGGGAGCTGTTTTTT	CASSLAGGTGELFF
TRBJ2-7	TRBD1	.	TRBV28	TGTGCCAGCAGTTTATGGGGACAGGGCTCCTACGAGCAGTACTTC	CASSLWGQGSYEQYF
TRBJ2-2	.	few	TRBV6-5	TGTGCCAGCAGTCCGGGAGTGGAGCTGTTTTTT	CASSPGVELFF
TRBJ1-1	TRBD1	once	TRBV13	TGTGCCAGCAGCTTACGGCAGGGGGCAAGGAACACTGAAGCTTTCTTT	CASSLRQGARNTEAFF
TRBJ2-1	.	few	TRBV6-5	TGTGCCAGCGTCCCGGGGGACTCTTACAATGAGCAGTTCTTC	CASVPGDSYNEQFF
TRBJ1-5	.	.	TRBV28	TGTGCCAGCAACTCAGGGTACAGTCAGCCCCAGCATTTT	CASNSGYSQPQHF
TRBJ1-1	.	.	TRBV6-1	TGTGCCAGCAGTGAAGCAGGTCGGAGGGGAGGAGCTTTCTTT	CASSEAGRRGGAFF
TRBJ2-2	.	.	TRBV2	TGTGCCAGCAGTGCCCTAGAGACGGTCACCGGGGAGCTGTTTTTT	CASSALETVTGELFF
TRBJ2-5	TRBD2	few	TRBV25-1	TGTGCCAGCAGTGACCTCGGGGGGGCACGAGAGACCCAGTACTTC	CASSDLGGARETQYF
TRBJ2-7	TRBD1	.	TRBV11-2	TGTGCCAGCAGCCAAACGCGGACAGGGCACGAGCAGTACTTC	CASSQTRTGHEQYF
TRBJ2-2	.	.	TRBV28	TGTGCCAGCAGTTTTCAGGCGCGGGAGCTGTTTTTT	CASSFQARELFF
TRBJ2-7	.	.	TRBV5-6	TGTGCCAGCAGCTTGCTTACTCAATCTCTACCGGGGGAGCAGTACTTC	CASSLLTQSLPGEQYF
TRBJ2-3	TRBD1	.	TRBV6-6	TGTGCCAGTGTCCGACAGGGGGCAGATACGCAGTATTTT	CASVRQGADTQYF
TRBJ1-3	.	.	TRBV5-1	TGCGCCAGCAGCTTAGGCTTTACAGGGAACTCTGGAAACACCATATATTTT	CASSLGFTGNSGNTIYF
TRBJ1-5	TRBD1	.	TRBV2	TGTGCCAGCAGCCTGGGACAGGCCAAGGCCCAGCATTTT	CASSLGQAKAQHF
TRBJ2-1	TRBD2	once	TRBV7-2	TGTGCCAGCAGCTTCGGGGGGAGCTCCTACAATGAGCAGTTCTTC	CASSFGGSSYNEQFF
TRBJ2-7	.	few	TRBV5-6	TGTGCCAGCAGCTATTCAGGGCTCGAGCAGTACTTC	CASSYSGLEQYF
TRBJ1-3	TRBD1	.	TRBV5-4	TGTGCCAGCAGCTCCAGACAGGGTGTAGCTGGAAACACCATATATTTT	CASSSRQGVAGNTIYF
TRBJ1-2	TRBD1	.	TRBV15	TGTGCCACCAGCAGTCTGGGACAGGGTGGAGGGGGCTATGGCTACACCTTC	CATSSLGQGGGGYGYTF
TRBJ2-2	.	.	TRBV2	TGTGCCAGCAGTGTAGGACAGATCACCGGGGAGCTGTTTTTT	CASSVGQITGELFF
TRBJ2-7	TRBD2	.	TRBV7-6	TGTGCCAGCAGCTTAGCACCAGCGGGGGGGCTAAGTCCCTACGAGCAGTACTTC	CASSLAPAGGLSPYEQYF
TRBJ2-7	.	once	TRBV5-1	TGCGCCAGCAGCGAGAGTACTGGACAACGCTTGTACGAGCAGTACTTC	CASSESTGQRLYEQYF
TRBJ1-2	TRBD1	.	TRBV7-8	TGTGCCAGCAGCTTCGAGGGACAGACTAACTATGGCTACACCTTC	CASSFEGQTNYGYTF
TRBJ1-2	.	few	TRBV7-8	TGTGCCAGCAGCTTAGGACAGGAGTATGGCTACACCTTC	CASSLGQEYGYTF
TRBJ2-2	TRBD2	.	TRBV27	TGTGCCAGCAGTTTCTCTAGCGGGTACCTAAACGGGGAGCTGTTTTTT	CASSFSSGYLNGELFF
TRBJ1-4	.	.	TRBV19	TGTGCCAGTAGTGTGTCACCCGGGGGAGATGAAAAACTGTTTTTT	CASSVSPGGDEKLFF
TRBJ2-7	TRBD2	once	TRBV27	TGTGCCAGCAAGGGACTAGCGGGAGGAGAGCAGTACTTC	CASKGLAGGEQYF
TRBJ2-7	TRBD2	.	TRBV9	TGTGCCAGCAGCGTAGCAACTAGCGGGGCAAGCTCCTACGAGCAGTACTTC	CASSVATSGASSYEQYF
TRBJ2-1	TRBD2	.	TRBV4-3	TGCGCCAGCAGCCCCTTGGGGGGGGGTTACAATGAGCAGTTCTTC	CASSPLGGGYNEQFF
TRBJ2-7	.	.	TRBV4-2	TGTGCCAGCAGCTCCGTTGAGGGATCTGACTACGAGCAGTACTTC	CASSSVEGSDYEQYF
TRBJ2-5	.	.	TRBV10-3	TGTGCCATCAGTTATGAACCCCGACAGGGAGGTCGTAGAGAGACCCAGTACTTC	CAISYEPRQGGRRETQYF
TRBJ2-2	TRBD1	.	TRBV5-1	TGCGCCAGCAGCAAACAGGGGGCTGACGGGGAGCTGTTTTTT	CASSKQGADGELFF
TRBJ1-4	.	.	TRBV5-1	TGCGCCAGCAGCTCCTCGACAGTTAATGAAAAACTGTTTTTT	CASSSSTVNEKLFF
TRBJ2-7	TRBD1	.	TRBV28	TGTGCCAGCAGACAGGGGGGAAGCCCCTACGAGCAGTACTTC	CASRQGGSPYEQYF